These T cell receptor beta chains were read from a single sample in a study of blood T cell repertoires in COVID-19. Method: immunoSEQ multiplex PCR; TCRdb's copy keeps in-frame clones and lacks some. This repertoire shows a few hundred thousand clones, roughly nine tenths found once; its top ten account for roughly 2.2%. The sample comprised peripheral blood. These receptors came from a man aged 50 to 59 with acute or convalescent COVID-19. Both conserved end residues are part of each CDR3.

j_call,v_call,cdr3_length,cdr3_aa
TRBJ1-6,TRBV3-1/TRBV3-2,15,CASSQGAESSSPLHF
TRBJ2-5,TRBV24-1,13,CATSRGARETQYF
TRBJ2-5,TRBV7-9,15,CASSLSAGRRETQYF
TRBJ2-7,TRBV2,16,CASSDSKGQGAYEQYF
TRBJ1-1,TRBV3-1/TRBV3-2,14,CASSYTGVNTEAFF
TRBJ1-1,TRBV2,14,CASRKGQGNTEAFF
TRBJ1-1,TRBV7-2,14,CASSLNRMNTEAFF
TRBJ2-7,TRBV7-3,13,CASSSDRGGEQYF
TRBJ1-1,TRBV9,14,CASSIVGQNTEAFF
TRBJ1-1,TRBV18,17,CASSQRTGGNRNTEAFF
TRBJ2-1,TRBV3-1/TRBV3-2,15,CASSQVPSSYNEQFF
TRBJ1-1,TRBV6-5,13,CASSMGAGTEAFF
TRBJ1-1,TRBV2,15,CASSVLQGERTEAFF
TRBJ2-4,TRBV5-8,13,CASSLRGQNIQYF
TRBJ2-1,TRBV18,15,CASSTGQGVYNEQFF
TRBJ1-6,TRBV5-1,16,CASSLGTGALYSPLHF
TRBJ2-3,TRBV10-1,16,CASSEAGGASTDTQYF
TRBJ1-6,TRBV2,14,CASSAKGLLSPLHF
TRBJ1-2,TRBV10-1,13,CASSGNESYGYTF
TRBJ2-7,TRBV27,14,CASSLLAGADEQYF
TRBJ2-1,TRBV27,13,CASSVDSRPEQFF
TRBJ1-1,TRBV6-5,13,CASSYSYGTEAFF
TRBJ1-1,TRBV6-5,14,CASSYSAIYTEAFF
TRBJ1-4,TRBV7-6,16,CASSPKNRGPNEKLFF
TRBJ2-3,TRBV10-1,18,CASSGWTGGRFSTDTQYF
TRBJ2-3,TRBV5-4,15,CASTPAGGRGDTQYF
TRBJ1-1,TRBV11-2,14,CASSLAGGETEAFF
TRBJ2-3,TRBV18,14,CATSSGGTTDTQYF
TRBJ2-7,TRBV10-3,13,CAISGRLAGEQYF
TRBJ1-1,TRBV5-8,15,CASSLYETAQSEAFF
TRBJ2-3,TRBV4-2,16,CASSQAGGLGADTQYF
TRBJ1-6,TRBV12-3/TRBV12-4,13,CASSSTGDSPLHF
TRBJ2-1,TRBV5-1,17,CASSLVKGPSSYNEQFF
TRBJ2-3,TRBV9,16,CASSVAPSPTLDTQYF
TRBJ1-5,TRBV6-5,16,CASSYSARGLGQPQHF
TRBJ2-7,TRBV2,13,CASTVSGAYEQYF
TRBJ2-7,TRBV9,15,CASSPTGTSGYEQYF
TRBJ2-3,TRBV29-1,14,CSVGRGLGTDTQYF
TRBJ2-7,TRBV2,13,CASSEWQTYEQYF
TRBJ1-4,TRBV5-1,15,CASSPWGDRGEKLFF
TRBJ1-6,TRBV3-1/TRBV3-2,14,CASSQVGADSPLHF
TRBJ2-7,TRBV20-1,11,CSASVASEQYF
TRBJ1-2,TRBV6-5,15,CASSQLSQGMSGYTF
TRBJ2-7,TRBV19,13,CASSGLGAYEQYF
TRBJ2-3,TRBV5-4,15,CASGRWAPGTDTQYF
TRBJ2-7,TRBV5-1,14,CASSSSQDSYEQYF
TRBJ1-1,TRBV19,14,CASSIVAVNTEAFF